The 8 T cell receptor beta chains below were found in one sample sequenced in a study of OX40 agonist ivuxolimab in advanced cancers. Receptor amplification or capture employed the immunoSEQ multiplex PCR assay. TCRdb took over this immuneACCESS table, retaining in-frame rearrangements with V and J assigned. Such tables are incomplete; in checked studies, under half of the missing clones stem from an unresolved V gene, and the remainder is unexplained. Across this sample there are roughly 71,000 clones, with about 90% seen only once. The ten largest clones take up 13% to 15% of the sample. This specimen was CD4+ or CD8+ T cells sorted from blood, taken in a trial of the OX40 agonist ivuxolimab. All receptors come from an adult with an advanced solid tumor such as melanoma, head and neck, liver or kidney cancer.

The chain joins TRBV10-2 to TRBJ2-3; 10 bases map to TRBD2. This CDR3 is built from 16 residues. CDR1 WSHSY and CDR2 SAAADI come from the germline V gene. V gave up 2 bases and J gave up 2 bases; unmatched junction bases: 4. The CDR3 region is CASSEGTSANTDTQYF. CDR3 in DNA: TGCGCCAGCAGTGAGGGGACTAGCGCAAACACAGATACGCAGTATTTT.

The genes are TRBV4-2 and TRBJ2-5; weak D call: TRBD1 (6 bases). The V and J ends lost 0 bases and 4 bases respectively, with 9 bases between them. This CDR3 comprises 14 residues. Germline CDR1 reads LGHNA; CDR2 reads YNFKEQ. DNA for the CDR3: TGTGCCAGCAGCCAAGAGGGGGCTAGAGAGACCCAGTACTTC. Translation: CASSQEGARETQYF.

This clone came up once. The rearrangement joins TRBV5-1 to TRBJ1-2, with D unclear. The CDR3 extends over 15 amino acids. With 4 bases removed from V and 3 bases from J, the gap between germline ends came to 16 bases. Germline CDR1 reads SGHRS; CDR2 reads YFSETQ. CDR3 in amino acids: CASSSGRDSYYGYTF. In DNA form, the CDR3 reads TGCGCCAGCAGCAGTGGACGGGATTCCTACTATGGCTACACCTTC.

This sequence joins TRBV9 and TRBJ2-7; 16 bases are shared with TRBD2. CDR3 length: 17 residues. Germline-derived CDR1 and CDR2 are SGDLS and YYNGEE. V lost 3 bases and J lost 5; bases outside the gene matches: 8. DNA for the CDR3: TGTGCCAGCAGCGCGGGAGGGACTAGCGGGAGGGCCCACGAGCAGTACTTC. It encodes CASSAGGTSGRAHEQYF.

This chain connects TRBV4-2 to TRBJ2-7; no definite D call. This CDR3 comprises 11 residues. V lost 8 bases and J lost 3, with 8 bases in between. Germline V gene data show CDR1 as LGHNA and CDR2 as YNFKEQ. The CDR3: CASGPNYEQYF. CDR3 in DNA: TGTGCCAGCGGTCCCAACTACGAGCAGTACTTC.

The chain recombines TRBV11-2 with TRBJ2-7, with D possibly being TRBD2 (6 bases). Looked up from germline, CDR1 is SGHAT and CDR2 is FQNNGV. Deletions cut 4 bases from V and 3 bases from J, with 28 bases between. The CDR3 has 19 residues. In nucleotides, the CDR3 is TGTGCCAGCAGCTCGAAGGGTAGCCCGGCGGGATTTCGAGTCTACGAGCAGTACTTC. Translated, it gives CASSSKGSPAGFRVYEQYF.

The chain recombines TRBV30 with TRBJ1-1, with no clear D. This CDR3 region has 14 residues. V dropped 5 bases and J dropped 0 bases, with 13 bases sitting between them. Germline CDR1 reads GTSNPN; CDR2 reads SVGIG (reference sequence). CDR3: CAWSFGYMNTEAFF. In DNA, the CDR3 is TGTGCCTGGTCTTTTGGTTACATGAACACTGAAGCTTTCTTT.

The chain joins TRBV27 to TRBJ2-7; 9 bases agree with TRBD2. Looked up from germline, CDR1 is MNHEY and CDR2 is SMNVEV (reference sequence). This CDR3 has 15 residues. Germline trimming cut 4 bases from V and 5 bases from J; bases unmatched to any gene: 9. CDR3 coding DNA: TGTGCCAGCAGTTCCCCCGGGCGGGAGGGGGACGAGCAGTACTTC. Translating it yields CASSSPGREGDEQYF.